The clone carrying this TCR beta chain has only one observation. The antigen remains undetermined. CMV status came from CD4+ T cell IFNgamma after overnight CMV lysate stimulation of fresh PBMCs. The source of the sample is a study of naive and memory T cell subsets. General study findings and limits: Over 90% of naive TCR sequences appeared only once, unlike memory subsets. Naive and memory subsets had different power law exponents for TCR abundance. From naive to CM, EM and EMRA, diversity decreased and Gini increased. Naive repertoires, especially CD8, held a few larger clonotypes, possibly memory cells re-expressing CD45RA.

The CDR3 contains 13 residues. V was trimmed by 3 bases and J by 5 bases, leaving 10 bases between them. Germline CDR1 reads KGHSH; CDR2 reads LQKENI. Both TRBC1 and TRBC2 were covered by a beta constant-region primer of two equimolar oligonucleotides. The ligated cDNA underwent four PCR rounds using SP2 and nested alpha and beta constant-region primers. TCRdb passed the UMI-ligation and nested PCR reads through MiXCR, listing each CDR3 protein once. This sample has roughly 100,000 distinct CDR3 sequences; approximately 11% occur once, and the top ten carry approximately 0.14%. This clonotype was obtained from a human donor in good health. The material sequenced was naive CD4+ T cells from blood. The rearrangement joins TRBV18 to TRBJ1-1; no clear D. The CDR3, as DNA: TGTGCCAGCTCACCCGTACAGCAAACTGAAGCTTTCTTT. Translating gives CASSPVQQTEAFF.